The source of this T cell receptor (beta chain) is a study of shared clonotypes between healthy human individuals. About this clone itself: Its antigen remains unknown.

Naive CD8 populations comprised CD45RO-negative cells positively selected for CCR7, excluding terminally differentiated effector memory CD45RA+ cells. The donors were adults (healthy and HIV-negative) with no recent acute infections or vaccinations. Study results and limitations: A generally larger estimated richness was seen in naive subsets than in memory subsets. Between four donors, naive CD4 clonotypes were shared at a level of around 4.9%. Sharing of clonotypes among donors was expected to vary with sequencing depth.

TCRdb keeps only in-frame clones here, not all; method: immunoSEQ multiplex PCR. The sample consists of around 640,000 clones, roughly 95% of them appearing once. The specimen was naive CD8+ T cells sorted from blood. This sequence was found in a woman in her twenties or thirties in good health.

Here the CDR3 DNA reads TGTGCCAGCAGCGCCACTCGGGAGGGGATGAACACTGAAGCTTTCTTT. Protein: CASSATREGMNTEAFF. The chain links TRBV9 to TRBJ1-1; D possibly corresponds to TRBD1 (5 bases). Germline CDR1 reads SGDLS; CDR2 reads YYNGEE. This CDR3 has 16 amino acids. V shed 3 bases and J shed 0 bases, with 15 bases lying between them.